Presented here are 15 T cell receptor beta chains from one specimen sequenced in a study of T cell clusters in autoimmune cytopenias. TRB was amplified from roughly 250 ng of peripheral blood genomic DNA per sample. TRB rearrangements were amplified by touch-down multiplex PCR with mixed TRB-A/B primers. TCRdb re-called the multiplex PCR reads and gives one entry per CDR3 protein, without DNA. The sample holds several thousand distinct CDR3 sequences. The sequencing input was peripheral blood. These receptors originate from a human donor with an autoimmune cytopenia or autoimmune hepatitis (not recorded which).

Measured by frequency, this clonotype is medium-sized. The CDR3 sequence is CASSPRDSPTDTQYF. The V call is TRBV13, the J call TRBJ2-3; TCRdb's D gene call, TRBD1, goes unchecked for lack of DNA. Germline CDR1 PRHDT, CDR2 FYEKMQ (reference sequence). The CDR3 is 15 amino acids. Complete variable domain (other parts from reference TRBV13 and TRBJ2-3): AAGVIQSPRHLIKEKRETATLKCYPIPRHDTVYWYQQGPGQDPQFLISFYEKMQSDKGSIPDRFSAQQFSDYHSELNMSSLELGDSALYFCASSPRDSPTDTQYFGPGTRLTVL.

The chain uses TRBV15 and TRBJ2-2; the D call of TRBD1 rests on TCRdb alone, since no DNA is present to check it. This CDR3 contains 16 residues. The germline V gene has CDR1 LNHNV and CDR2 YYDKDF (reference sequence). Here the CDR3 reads CATSRSLGGNTGELFF.

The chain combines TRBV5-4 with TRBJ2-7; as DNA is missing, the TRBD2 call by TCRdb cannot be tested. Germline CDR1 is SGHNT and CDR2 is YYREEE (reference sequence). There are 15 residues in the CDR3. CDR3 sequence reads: CASSFGGSAPNEQYF.

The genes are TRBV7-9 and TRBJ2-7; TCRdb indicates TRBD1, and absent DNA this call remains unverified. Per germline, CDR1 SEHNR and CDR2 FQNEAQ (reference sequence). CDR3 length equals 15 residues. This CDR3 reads CASSFSQGTSYEQYF.

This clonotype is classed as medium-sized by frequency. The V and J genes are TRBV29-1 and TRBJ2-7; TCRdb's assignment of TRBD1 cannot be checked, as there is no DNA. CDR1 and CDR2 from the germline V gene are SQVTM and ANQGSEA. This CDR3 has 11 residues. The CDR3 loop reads CSVESGGEQYF.

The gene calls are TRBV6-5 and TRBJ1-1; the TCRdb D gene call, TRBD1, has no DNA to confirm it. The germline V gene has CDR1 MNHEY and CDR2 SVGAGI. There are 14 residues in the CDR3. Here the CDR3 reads CASSYSQEATEAFF.

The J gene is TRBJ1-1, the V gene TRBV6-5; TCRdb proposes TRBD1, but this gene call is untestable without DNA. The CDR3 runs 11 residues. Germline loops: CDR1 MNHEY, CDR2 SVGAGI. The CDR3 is CASSFDREAFF.

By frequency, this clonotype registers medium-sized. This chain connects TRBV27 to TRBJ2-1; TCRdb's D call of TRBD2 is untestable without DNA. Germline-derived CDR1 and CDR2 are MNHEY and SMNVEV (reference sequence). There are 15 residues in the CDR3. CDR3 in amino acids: CASRNPSGSVDEQFF.

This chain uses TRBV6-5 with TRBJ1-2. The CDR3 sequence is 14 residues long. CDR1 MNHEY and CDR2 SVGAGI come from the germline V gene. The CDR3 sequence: CASSYGKENYGYTF.

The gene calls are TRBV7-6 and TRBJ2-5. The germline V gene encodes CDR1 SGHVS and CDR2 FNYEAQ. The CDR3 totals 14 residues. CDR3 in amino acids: CASSLLTSQETQYF.

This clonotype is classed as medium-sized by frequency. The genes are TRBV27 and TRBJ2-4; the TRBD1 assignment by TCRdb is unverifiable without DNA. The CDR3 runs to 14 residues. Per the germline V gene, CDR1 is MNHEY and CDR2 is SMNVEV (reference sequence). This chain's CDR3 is CASSFGGSVDIQYF.

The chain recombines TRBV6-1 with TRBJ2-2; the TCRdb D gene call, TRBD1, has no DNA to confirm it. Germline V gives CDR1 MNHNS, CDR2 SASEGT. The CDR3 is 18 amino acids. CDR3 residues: CASSEAYTNRPNTGELFF.

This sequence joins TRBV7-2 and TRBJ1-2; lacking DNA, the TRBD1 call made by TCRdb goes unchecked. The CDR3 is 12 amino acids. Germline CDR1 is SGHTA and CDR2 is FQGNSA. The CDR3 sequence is CASRRGDLGYTF.

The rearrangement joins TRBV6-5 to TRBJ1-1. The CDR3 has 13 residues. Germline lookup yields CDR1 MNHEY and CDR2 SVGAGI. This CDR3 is CASSYSFGTEAFF.

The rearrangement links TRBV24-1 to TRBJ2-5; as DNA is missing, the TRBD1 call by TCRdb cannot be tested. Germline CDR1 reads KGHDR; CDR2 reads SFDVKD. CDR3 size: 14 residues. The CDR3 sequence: CATSEVGGQETQYF.